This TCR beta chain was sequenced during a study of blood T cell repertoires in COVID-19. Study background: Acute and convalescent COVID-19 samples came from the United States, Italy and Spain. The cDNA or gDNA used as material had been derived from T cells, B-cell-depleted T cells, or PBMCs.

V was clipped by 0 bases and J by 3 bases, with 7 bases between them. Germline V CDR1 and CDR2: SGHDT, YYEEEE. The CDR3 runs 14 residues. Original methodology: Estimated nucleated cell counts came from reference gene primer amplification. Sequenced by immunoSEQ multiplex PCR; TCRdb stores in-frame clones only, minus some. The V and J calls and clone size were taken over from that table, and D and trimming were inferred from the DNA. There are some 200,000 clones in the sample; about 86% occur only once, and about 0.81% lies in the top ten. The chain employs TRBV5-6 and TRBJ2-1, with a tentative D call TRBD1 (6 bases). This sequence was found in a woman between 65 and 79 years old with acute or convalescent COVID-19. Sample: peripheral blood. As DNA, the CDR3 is TGTGCCAGCAGCTTGGGGACAGTCTACAATGAGCAGTTCTTC. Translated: CASSLGTVYNEQFF.